This T cell receptor beta chain emerged from a study of T cells after yellow fever vaccination. The study's findings and limits: The study noted that FACS-sorted repertoires could contain abundant clonotypes contaminating from the bulk population. By day 5 rather than day 15, the secondary response had peaked, though it was weaker. Clonotypes shared by both compartments, CD4 and CD8, made up a small share.

This clonotype was detected only a few times. What it recognizes is unknown. Production of TCR cDNA was by 5'RACE template switching, which also added a universal primer site and UMIs. MiXCR, run by TCRdb on the 5' RACE reads, gives a single entry per CDR3 protein. This sample has over 300,000 distinct CDR3 sequences; around 6.8% occur once, and the top ten carry 15% to 20%. The CDR3 has 13 residues. Trimming took off 8 bases at V and 7 bases at J, with 17 bases between the two ends. The starting material was PBMCs, obtained about 49 days after the first yellow fever vaccination. The sequence was collected from a man aged 18 to 35 who received the YFV17D yellow fever vaccine. V gene TRBV12-3 or TRBV12-4 combines with J gene TRBJ1-2; no firm D call. CDR3 in amino acids: CASGVSHRGGYTF. As DNA, the CDR3 is TGTGCCAGCGGGGTCAGCCACCGGGGTGGCTACACCTTC.